This TCR beta chain was found in a study of CD8 T cells in ankylosing spondylitis. With molecular barcodes, quantitative 5'-RACE was used to make the TCR beta libraries. TCRdb reanalysed the 5' RACE reads using MiXCR and keeps one entry per CDR3 protein. The repertoire has 150,000 to 200,000 distinct CDR3 sequences, around 10% of them found once; the top ten carry almost 30%. The CDR3 runs to 14 residues. Germline values: CDR1 MDHEN, CDR2 SYDVKM. The junction had 3 bases not matched to a gene; V was cut back by 6 bases and J by 0 bases. The rearrangement links TRBV28 to TRBJ2-3; 7 nucleotides align to TRBD2. Material: blood, either unsorted or a sorted T cell fraction (not recorded which). The sequence was collected from a male donor with ankylosing spondylitis or in good health (not recorded which). CDR3 DNA sequence: TGTGCCAGCAGGGGGGGGGGTAGCACAGATACGCAGTATTTT. Protein: CASRGGGSTDTQYF. Looking up the rest from reference TRBV28 and TRBJ2-3 gives the full variable domain: DVKVTQSSRYLVKRTGEKVFLECVQDMDHENMFWYRQDPGLGLRLIYFSYDVKMKEKGDIPEGYSVSREKKERFSLILESASTNQTSMYLCASRGGGSTDTQYFGPGTRLTVL.